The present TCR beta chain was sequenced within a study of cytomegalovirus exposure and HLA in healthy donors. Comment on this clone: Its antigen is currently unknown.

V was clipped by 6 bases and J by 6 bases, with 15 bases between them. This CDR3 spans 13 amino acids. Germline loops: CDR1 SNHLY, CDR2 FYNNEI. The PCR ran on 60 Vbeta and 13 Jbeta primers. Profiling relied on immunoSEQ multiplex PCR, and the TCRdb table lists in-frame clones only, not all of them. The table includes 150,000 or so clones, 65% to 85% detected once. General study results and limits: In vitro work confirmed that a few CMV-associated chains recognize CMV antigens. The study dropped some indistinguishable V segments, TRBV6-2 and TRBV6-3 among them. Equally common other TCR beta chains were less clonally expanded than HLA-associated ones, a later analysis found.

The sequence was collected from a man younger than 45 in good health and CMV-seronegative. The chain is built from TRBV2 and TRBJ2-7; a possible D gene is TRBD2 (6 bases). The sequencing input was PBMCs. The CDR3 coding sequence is TGTGCCAGCAGCTTGGGACTCCACCTCGAGCAGTACTTC. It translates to CASSLGLHLEQYF. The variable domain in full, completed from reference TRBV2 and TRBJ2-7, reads EPEVTQTPSHQVTQMGQEVILRCVPISNHLYFYWYRQILGQKVEFLVSFYNNEISEKSEIFDDQFSVERPDGSNFTLKIRSTKLEDSAMYFCASSLGLHLEQYFGPGTRLTVT.